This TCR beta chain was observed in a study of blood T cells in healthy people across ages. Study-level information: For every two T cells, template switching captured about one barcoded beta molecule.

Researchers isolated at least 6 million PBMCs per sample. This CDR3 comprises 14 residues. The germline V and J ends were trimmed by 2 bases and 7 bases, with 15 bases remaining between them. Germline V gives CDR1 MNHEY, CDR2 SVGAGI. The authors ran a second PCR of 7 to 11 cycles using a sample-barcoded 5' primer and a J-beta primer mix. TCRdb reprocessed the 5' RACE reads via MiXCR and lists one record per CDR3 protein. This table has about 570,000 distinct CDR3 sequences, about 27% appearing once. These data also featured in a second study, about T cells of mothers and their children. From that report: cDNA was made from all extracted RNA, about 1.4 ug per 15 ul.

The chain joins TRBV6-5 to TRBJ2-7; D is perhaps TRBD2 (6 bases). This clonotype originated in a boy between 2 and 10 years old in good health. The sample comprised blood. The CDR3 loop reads CASSYVAAGGEQYF. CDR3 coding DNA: TGTGCCAGCAGTTACGTCGCGGCTGGGGGGGAGCAGTACTTC.